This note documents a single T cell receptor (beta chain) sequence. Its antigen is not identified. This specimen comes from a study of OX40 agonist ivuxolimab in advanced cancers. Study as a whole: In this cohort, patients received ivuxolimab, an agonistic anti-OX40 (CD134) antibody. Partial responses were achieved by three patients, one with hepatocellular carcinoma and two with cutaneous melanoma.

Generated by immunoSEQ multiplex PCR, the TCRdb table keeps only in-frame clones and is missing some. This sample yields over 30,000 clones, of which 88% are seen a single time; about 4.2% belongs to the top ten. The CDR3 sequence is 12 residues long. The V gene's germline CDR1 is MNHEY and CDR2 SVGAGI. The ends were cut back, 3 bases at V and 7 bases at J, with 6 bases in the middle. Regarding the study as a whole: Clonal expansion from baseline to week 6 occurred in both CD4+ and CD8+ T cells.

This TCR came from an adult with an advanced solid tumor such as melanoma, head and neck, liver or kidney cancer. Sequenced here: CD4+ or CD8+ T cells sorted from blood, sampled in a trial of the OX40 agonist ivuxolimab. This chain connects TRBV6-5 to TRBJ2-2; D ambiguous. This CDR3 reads CASSYTVGELFF. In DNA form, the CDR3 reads TGTGCCAGCAGTTATACGGTCGGGGAGCTGTTTTTT.